These T cell receptor beta chains were read from a single sample in a study of OX40 agonist ivuxolimab in advanced cancers. Using immunoSEQ multiplex PCR, the repertoire was profiled, and TCRdb retains in-frame clones only, with some absent. The repertoire holds 90,000 to 100,000 clones, with 70% to 90% as singletons. The sample was CD4+ or CD8+ T cells sorted from blood, taken in a trial of the OX40 agonist ivuxolimab. These receptors were collected from an adult with an advanced solid tumor such as melanoma, head and neck, liver or kidney cancer. Each CDR3 is given with its conserved first and last residue. A D gene is named only where the DNA matches it firmly. Part of the rows lack a size; the others show once, few, many or a class for expanded clones.

size	V	D	J	CDR3	DNA
NA	TRBV14	NA	TRBJ2-7	CASSRSPERRQEQYF	TGTGCCAGCAGCCGAAGTCCAGAACGGCGACAAGAGCAGTACTTC
NA	TRBV4-1	NA	TRBJ1-2	CASSQDPSRGYTF	TGCGCCAGCAGCCAAGACCCGTCGCGAGGCTACACCTTC
NA	TRBV2	NA	TRBJ1-5	CASSPRTVPLGQPQHF	TGTGCCAGCAGTCCTAGGACTGTTCCCCTGGGGCAGCCCCAGCATTTT
NA	TRBV7-9	NA	TRBJ1-5	CASSLGVGGHNSNQPQHF	TGTGCCAGCAGCCTAGGTGTGGGGGGACACAATAGCAATCAGCCCCAGCATTTT
NA	TRBV5-1	TRBD1	TRBJ1-4	CASSLAGTAEEKLFF	TGCGCCAGCAGCTTGGCCGGGACAGCCGAGGAAAAACTGTTTTTT
NA	TRBV6-5	NA	TRBJ2-1	CASALDQNHNEQFF	TGTGCCAGCGCGCTGGACCAAAACCACAATGAGCAGTTCTTC
NA	TRBV5-1	NA	TRBJ2-2	CASSLTPSTGELFF	TGCGCCAGCAGCTTGACTCCTAGCACCGGGGAGCTGTTTTTT
NA	TRBV11-2	NA	TRBJ2-7	CASSLGSKGVTEQYF	TGTGCCAGCAGCTTAGGGTCTAAAGGGGTAACCGAGCAGTACTTC
NA	TRBV7-2	TRBD1	TRBJ1-5	CASSEQGNQPQHF	TGTGCCAGCAGTGAACAGGGGAATCAGCCCCAGCATTTT
few	TRBV30	TRBD1	TRBJ1-2	CAWGQGHGYTF	TGTGCCTGGGGACAGGGTCATGGCTACACCTTC
few	TRBV5-1	NA	TRBJ1-2	CASSLDLPGTDGYTF	TGCGCCAGCAGCTTGGACTTGCCAGGGACGGATGGCTACACCTTC
once	TRBV27	TRBD2	TRBJ2-5	CASSSTSGLAAETQYF	TGTGCCAGCAGTTCGACTAGCGGTCTCGCGGCAGAGACCCAGTACTTC
NA	TRBV27	NA	TRBJ2-3	CASSFRTDTQYF	TGTGCCAGCAGTTTCCGCACAGATACGCAGTATTTT
NA	TRBV25-1	TRBD1	TRBJ1-1	CASADRGLMNTEAFF	TGTGCCAGCGCCGACAGGGGCCTCATGAACACTGAAGCTTTCTTT
NA	TRBV2	TRBD1	TRBJ2-1	CASSAPSTGTFGEQFF	TGTGCCAGCAGCGCTCCTTCGACAGGGACCTTCGGGGAGCAGTTCTTC
once	TRBV19	TRBD1	TRBJ1-5	CASSGGGDSPLYSNQPQHF	TGTGCCAGTAGCGGGGGTGGGGACAGTCCACTTTATAGCAATCAGCCCCAGCATTTT
NA	TRBV9	TRBD1	TRBJ1-5	CASSVGQGGNQPQHF	TGTGCCAGCAGCGTAGGACAGGGTGGCAATCAGCCCCAGCATTTT
once	TRBV30	TRBD2	TRBJ2-3	CALSGGFTDTQYF	TGTGCCCTAAGCGGGGGGTTCACAGATACGCAGTATTTT
once	TRBV28	NA	TRBJ1-1	CASSGGGAMNTEAFF	TGTGCCAGCAGTGGCGGGGGGGCGATGAACACTGAAGCTTTCTTT
once	TRBV28	NA	TRBJ2-1	CASSGGIIQQFF	TGTGCCAGCAGTGGGGGGATTATCCAGCAGTTCTTC
NA	TRBV7-8	NA	TRBJ1-5	CASSPNENQPQHF	TGTGCCAGCAGCCCTAATGAGAATCAGCCCCAGCATTTT
few	TRBV19	NA	TRBJ1-1	CASSGDRSREAFF	TGTGCCAGTAGTGGGGACCGGAGTCGTGAAGCTTTCTTT
NA	TRBV28	NA	TRBJ1-2	CASSLTRGYTF	TGTGCCAGCAGTTTAACGCGGGGCTACACCTTC
NA	TRBV5-1	NA	TRBJ1-5	CASRRASGQPQHF	TGCGCCAGCCGGAGGGCCTCGGGTCAGCCCCAGCATTTT
NA	TRBV6-5	NA	TRBJ1-2	CASRRDRNYGYTF	TGTGCCAGCAGGAGGGACCGTAACTATGGCTACACCTTC
NA	TRBV20-1	NA	TRBJ1-2	CSGGGYTF	TGCAGTGGAGGGGGCTACACCTTC
NA	TRBV27	TRBD1	TRBJ1-3	CASSDRGRNTIYF	TGTGCCAGCAGTGACAGGGGGAGAAACACCATATATTTT
NA	TRBV5-1	NA	TRBJ2-5	CASSSTTGLQETQYF	TGCGCCAGCTCCTCGACGACAGGATTGCAGGAGACCCAGTACTTC
NA	TRBV6-5	TRBD1	TRBJ2-1	CASSYSAWQGASEQFF	TGTGCCAGCAGTTACTCAGCTTGGCAGGGGGCTAGTGAGCAGTTCTTC
once	TRBV29-1	TRBD1	TRBJ2-6	CSVGTGAGANVLTF	TGCAGCGTGGGGACAGGGGCCGGGGCCAACGTCCTGACTTTC
NA	TRBV5-1	NA	TRBJ1-2	CASSPRPGRINYGYTF	TGCGCCAGCAGCCCCAGGCCAGGCCGGATTAACTATGGCTACACCTTC
NA	TRBV6-5	NA	TRBJ2-7	CATSAKYEQYF	TGTGCCACTTCAGCGAAGTACGAGCAGTACTTC
NA	TRBV5-5	TRBD1	TRBJ1-4	CASSDPRDRDEKLFF	TGTGCCAGCAGCGACCCTAGGGACAGGGATGAAAAACTGTTTTTT
once	TRBV27	TRBD1	TRBJ2-3	CASSQDRSTDTQYF	TGTGCCAGCAGTCAGGACAGGAGCACAGATACGCAGTATTTT
NA	TRBV29-1	TRBD1	TRBJ2-7	CSASGTGAYEQYF	TGCAGCGCCTCCGGGACAGGAGCCTACGAGCAGTACTTC
few	TRBV11-3	TRBD1	TRBJ2-1	CASSVDRADNEQFF	TGTGCCAGCAGCGTTGACAGGGCAGACAATGAGCAGTTCTTC
NA	TRBV2	TRBD2	TRBJ2-7	CASESGLAEEQYF	TGTGCCAGCGAGTCGGGACTAGCGGAAGAGCAGTACTTC
once	TRBV29-1	TRBD2	TRBJ2-3	CSVDSGGTDTQYF	TGCAGCGTTGATAGCGGGGGCACAGATACGCAGTATTTT
NA	TRBV28	NA	TRBJ1-1	CASSSAPRDTEAFF	TGTGCCAGCAGTTCGGCTCCGAGGGACACTGAAGCTTTCTTT
NA	TRBV5-1	NA	TRBJ2-2	CASNPRPNTGELFF	TGCGCCAGCAACCCCCGTCCGAACACCGGGGAGCTGTTTTTT
few	TRBV28	NA	TRBJ1-2	CASRTDQYGYTF	TGTGCCAGCCGGACAGACCAATATGGCTACACCTTC
NA	TRBV6-4	NA	TRBJ1-3	CASMKWGPDSGNTIYF	TGTGCCAGCATGAAGTGGGGGCCGGACTCTGGAAACACCATATATTTT
NA	TRBV6-1	TRBD1	TRBJ2-2	CASRLTGASTGELFF	TGTGCCAGCCGTTTAACAGGGGCCAGCACCGGGGAGCTGTTTTTT
NA	TRBV4-1	TRBD2	TRBJ2-1	CASSQWLADEQFF	TGCGCCAGCAGCCAGTGGCTAGCGGACGAGCAGTTCTTC
NA	TRBV7-2	NA	TRBJ2-5	CASPPVGTQETQYF	TGTGCCAGCCCCCCTGTTGGGACCCAAGAGACCCAGTACTTC
NA	TRBV25-1	NA	TRBJ2-3	CASSRALSTDTQYF	TGTGCCAGCAGTAGGGCCCTAAGCACAGATACGCAGTATTTT
NA	TRBV14	NA	TRBJ1-1	CASSQFEDTEAFF	TGTGCCAGCAGCCAGTTCGAGGACACTGAAGCTTTCTTT
NA	TRBV27	NA	TRBJ2-1	CASSPLGTTYNEQFF	TGTGCCAGCAGTCCCCTCGGGACGACCTACAATGAGCAGTTCTTC
NA	TRBV6-5	NA	TRBJ2-7	CASSQGRSYEQYF	TGTGCCAGCAGTCAAGGACGGTCCTACGAGCAGTACTTC
NA	TRBV4-2	NA	TRBJ2-5	CASSPIGETQYF	TGTGCCAGCAGCCCCATAGGGGAGACCCAGTACTTC
NA	TRBV5-4	NA	TRBJ2-5	CASSLGGAYQETQYF	TGTGCCAGCAGCTTGGGGGGGGCGTACCAAGAGACCCAGTACTTC
NA	TRBV28	TRBD2	TRBJ2-1	CASRTRLAGGPLEQFF	TGTGCCAGCAGAACTCGACTAGCGGGAGGGCCTTTGGAGCAGTTCTTC
NA	TRBV7-2	TRBD2	TRBJ2-1	CASSLAAGGQYEQFF	TGTGCCAGCAGCTTAGCGGCGGGAGGGCAGTATGAGCAGTTCTTC
once	TRBV28	TRBD1	TRBJ2-7	CASSLKGQGAWEQYF	TGTGCCAGCAGTTTAAAGGGACAGGGGGCTTGGGAGCAGTACTTC
NA	TRBV6-1	TRBD1	TRBJ1-5	CASSEALGQVPKHF	TGTGCCAGCAGTGAAGCATTGGGACAGGTGCCCAAGCATTTT
NA	TRBV7-2	NA	TRBJ1-5	CASSLYGSQQPQHF	TGTGCCAGCAGCTTATATGGGTCGCAGCAGCCCCAGCATTTT
NA	TRBV6-6	TRBD2	TRBJ2-7	CASSPSLAGAIEQYF	TGTGCCAGCAGCCCTTCCCTCGCGGGAGCTATTGAGCAGTACTTC
NA	TRBV9	TRBD2	TRBJ2-3	CASSVAASGRKYF	TGTGCCAGCAGCGTAGCGGCTAGCGGGAGGAAATATTTT
NA	TRBV7-3	TRBD1	TRBJ2-1	CASSSFGQGNYNEQFF	TGTGCCAGCAGCTCCTTTGGACAGGGAAACTACAATGAGCAGTTCTTC